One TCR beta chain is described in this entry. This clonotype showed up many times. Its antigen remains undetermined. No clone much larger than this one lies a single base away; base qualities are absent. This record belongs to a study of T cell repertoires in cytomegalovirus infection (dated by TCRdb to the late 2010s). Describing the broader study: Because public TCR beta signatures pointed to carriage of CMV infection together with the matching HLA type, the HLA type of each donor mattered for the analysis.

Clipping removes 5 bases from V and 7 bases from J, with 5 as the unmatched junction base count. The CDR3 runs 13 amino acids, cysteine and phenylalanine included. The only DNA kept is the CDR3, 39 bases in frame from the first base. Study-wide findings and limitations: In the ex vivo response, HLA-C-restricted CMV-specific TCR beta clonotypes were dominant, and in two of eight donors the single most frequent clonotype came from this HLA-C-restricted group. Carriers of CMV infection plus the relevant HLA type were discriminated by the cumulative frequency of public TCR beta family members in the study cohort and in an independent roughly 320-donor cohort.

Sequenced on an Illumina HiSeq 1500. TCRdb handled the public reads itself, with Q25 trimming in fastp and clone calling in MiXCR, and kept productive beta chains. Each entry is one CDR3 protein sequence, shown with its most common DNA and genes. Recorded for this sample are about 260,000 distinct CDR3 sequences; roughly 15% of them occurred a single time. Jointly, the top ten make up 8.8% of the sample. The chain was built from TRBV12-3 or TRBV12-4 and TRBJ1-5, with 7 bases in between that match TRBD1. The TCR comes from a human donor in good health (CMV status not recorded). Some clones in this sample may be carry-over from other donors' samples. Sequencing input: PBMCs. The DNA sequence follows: TGTGCCAGCAGTCCCGACAGGGTACAGCCCCAGCATTTT. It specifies CASSPDRVQPQHF.